A single sample gave rise to the 4 T cell receptor beta chains below, sequenced in a study of blood T cell repertoires in COVID-19. Only in-frame clones appear in the TCRdb table, and some are missing; sequencing was by immunoSEQ multiplex PCR. Of about 98,000 clones in the sample, just under 95% are singletons; the top ten hold approximately 1.9%. The sample taken for sequencing was peripheral blood. These receptors were obtained from a woman aged 45-65 years with COVID-19, enrolled during active disease.

The chain has TRBV5-8 and TRBJ2-3; 10 nucleotides line up with TRBD2. The V and J ends lost 4 bases and 4 bases, in that order; junction bases with no gene match: 15. The CDR3 is made up of 18 amino acids. CDR1 and CDR2 (germline): SGHTS, YDEGEE. The CDR3 spells CASSIPASGGAGADTQYF. The CDR3 nucleotides read TGTGCCAGCAGCATTCCCGCCAGCGGGGGGGCCGGAGCAGATACGCAGTATTTT.

This chain links TRBV11-2 with TRBJ2-5; the D is unclear. The length of the CDR3 is 15 residues. Germline values: CDR1 SGHAT, CDR2 FQNNGV. Trimming took off 6 bases at V and 5 bases at J, with 19 bases between the two ends. This CDR3 reads CASSPEASSQETQYF. CDR3 coding DNA: TGTGCCAGCAGTCCCGAGGCTTCCTCTCAGGAGACCCAGTACTTC.

In nucleotides, the CDR3 is TGTGCCACCAGCAGGGACGTGACTAGCGGGGGGCAAAATGAGCAGTTCTTC. Encoded protein: CATSRDVTSGGQNEQFF. The rearrangement joins TRBV15 to TRBJ2-1; 13 bases map to TRBD2. Germline V lookup: CDR1 LNHNV, CDR2 YYDKDF (reference sequence). This CDR3 is built from 17 residues. The V and J ends lost 3 bases and 7 bases, in that order; junction bases with no gene match: 9.

The chain has TRBV28 and TRBJ1-4, with D perhaps matching TRBD1 (5 bases). This CDR3 contains 12 residues. With 8 bases removed from V and 7 bases from J, the gap between germline ends came to 11 bases. Germline-derived CDR1 and CDR2 are MDHEN and SYDVKM. CDR3 in amino acids: CASGGGAEKLFF. The CDR3 DNA reads as TGTGCCAGCGGGGGGGGTGCTGAAAAACTGTTTTTT.